The next 22 T cell receptor beta chains were all read from a single sample in a study of blood T cell repertoires in COVID-19 (dated by TCRdb to 2018 to 2021). The library was built by means of the immunoSEQ multiplex PCR assay. Here the immuneACCESS table is served through TCRdb, limited to in-frame sequences with V and J called. Missing clones are a known gap in these copies; in checked studies unresolved V genes cover under half, and the rest lacks a known reason. In all, the sample holds around 88,000 clones, and roughly 80% of those were seen once. About 11% of the sample is held by the ten biggest clonotypes. Material for sequencing was peripheral blood. These receptors all stem from an elderly woman with acute or convalescent COVID-19.

This chain joins TRBV18 and TRBJ1-3; D perhaps matches TRBD1 (6 bases). Germline assignment: CDR1 KGHSH and CDR2 LQKENI. The germline V and J ends were trimmed by 2 bases and 4 bases, with 18 bases remaining between them. There are 17 residues in the CDR3. CDR3 in DNA: TGTGCCAGCTCACCATTAACGGACAGACTAAGGGGAAACACCATATATTTT. Translated: CASSPLTDRLRGNTIYF.

V is TRBV7-6 and J is TRBJ2-5; 8 bases fit TRBD2. Losses at the gene ends were 4 bases for V and 0 bases for J; bases not matched to a gene: 7. CDR1 is SGHVS, CDR2 FNYEAQ, per germline. The CDR3 runs 16 residues. CDR3 DNA: TGTGCCAGCAGCTCGGGACTAGACCTGTACCAAGAGACCCAGTACTTC. Amino acids: CASSSGLDLYQETQYF.

The CDR3 region has the DNA TGTGCCAGTACCCTGGGACAGTCAACTAATGAAAAACTGTTTTTT. Encoded protein: CASTLGQSTNEKLFF. The chain is built from TRBV19 and TRBJ1-4, with 7 nucleotides matching TRBD1. The CDR3 is 15 amino acids. V gave up 7 bases and J gave up 0 bases; unmatched junction bases: 5. Germline assignment: CDR1 LNHDA and CDR2 SQIVND (reference sequence).

The chain has TRBV19 and TRBJ1-5, with no clear D. CDR3 size: 13 residues. Germline V gene sequence: CDR1 LNHDA, CDR2 SQIVND (reference sequence). V was cut by 5 bases and J by 3 bases, with 8 bases left in between. The CDR3 sequence: CASSVGLNQPQHF. The CDR3 DNA sequence: TGTGCCAGTAGTGTTGGCCTCAATCAGCCCCAGCATTTT. The full variable domain, its missing parts supplied by reference TRBV19 and TRBJ1-5, is DGGITQSPKYLFRKEGQNVTLSCEQNLNHDAMYWYRQDPGQGLRLIYYSQIVNDFQKGDIAEGYSVSREKKESFPLTVTSAQKNPTAFYLCASSVGLNQPQHFGDGTRLSIL.

The genes are TRBV28 and TRBJ1-3; the D is unclear. Between the trimmed V and J ends, which lost 8 bases and 0 bases, there was a span of 11 bases. CDR1 MDHEN and CDR2 SYDVKM come from the germline V gene. CDR3 size: 14 residues. CDR3 protein: CASSSWHSGNTIYF. The CDR3, as DNA: TGTGCCAGCTCCTCGTGGCACTCTGGAAACACCATATATTTT.

V gene TRBV19 combines with J gene TRBJ1-2, with D maybe TRBD1 (5 bases). V lost 3 bases and J 4 bases, leaving 12 bases between the germline ends. CDR1 and CDR2 (germline): LNHDA, SQIVND (reference sequence). CDR3 length: 14 amino acids. The CDR3 here is CASSIGRQSYGYTF. The CDR3 DNA reads TGTGCCAGTAGTATCGGCCGACAGAGCTATGGCTACACCTTC.

The chain links TRBV19 to TRBJ2-7; 7 bases agree with TRBD1. Trimming cost V 5 bases and J 1 base; bases outside gene matches: 8. The V gene's germline CDR1 is LNHDA and CDR2 SQIVND (reference sequence). There are 15 residues in the CDR3. The CDR3 DNA reads TGTGCCAGTAGTCCTCACCCGGGACAGTCCTACGAGCAGTACTTC. It yields the protein CASSPHPGQSYEQYF.

The chain is built from TRBV6-1 and TRBJ1-2; 7 nucleotides match TRBD1. Germline CDR1 reads MNHNS; CDR2 reads SASEGT. After removal of 3 bases from V and 2 bases from J, the junction contained 6 bases not matched to a gene. The CDR3 has 15 residues. CDR3 nucleotides: TGTGCCAGCAGTGAGGGGACAGCGGCAAACTATGGCTACACCTTC. This sequence encodes CASSEGTAANYGYTF.

This chain joins TRBV5-4 and TRBJ2-3, with 10 bases fitting TRBD2. The J segment lost 5 bases and the V segment lost 4 bases, leaving 4 bases of the junction unmatched. Germline values: CDR1 SGHNT, CDR2 YYREEE (reference sequence). The CDR3 sequence is 14 residues long. CDR3 DNA sequence: TGTGCCAGCAGCACGGGACTAGCGTTAGATACGCAGTATTTT. Translating gives CASSTGLALDTQYF.

The chain couples TRBV27 to TRBJ1-1; maybe TRBD1 (5 bases). The CDR3 contains 16 residues. Germline V lookup: CDR1 MNHEY, CDR2 SMNVEV (reference sequence). V dropped 3 bases and J dropped 1 base, with 15 bases sitting between them. CDR3 protein: CASSFEPRAWNTEAFF. As DNA, the CDR3 is TGTGCCAGCAGTTTTGAGCCCAGGGCCTGGAACACTGAAGCTTTCTTT.

The genes are TRBV5-1 and TRBJ1-2, with D perhaps TRBD1 (5 bases). CDR1 SGHRS and CDR2 YFSETQ come from the germline V gene. This CDR3 is built from 13 residues. V lost 5 bases to trimming and J lost 5 bases, with 13 bases between them. The CDR3 spells CASREQGGYGYTF. The CDR3 region has the DNA TGCGCCAGCAGAGAGCAGGGAGGATATGGCTACACCTTC.

This clone has a handful of counts. The V call is TRBV7-2, the J call TRBJ1-2; possibly TRBD1 for D (5 bases). The CDR3 consists of 13 residues. In germline, CDR1 is SGHTA, CDR2 FQGNSA. Trimming took off 5 bases at V and 4 bases at J, with 11 bases between the two ends. The CDR3 DNA reads as TGTGCCAGCAGCCCGGGAGGGGCCTATGGCTACACCTTC. It translates to CASSPGGAYGYTF.

The chain uses TRBV2 and TRBJ2-2; tentatively, D is TRBD1 (6 bases). With 8 bases removed from V and 5 bases from J, the gap between germline ends came to 15 bases. The CDR3 consists of 14 residues. Per the germline V gene, CDR1 is SNHLY and CDR2 is FYNNEI. CDR3 sequence reads: CASGGRVGTGELFF. The CDR3 DNA reads as TGTGCCAGCGGGGGCAGGGTGGGGACCGGGGAGCTGTTTTTT.

This sequence joins TRBV5-6 and TRBJ2-7; 8 bases line up with TRBD1. The CDR3 contains 14 residues. Unmatched junction bases numbered 7, after V lost 6 bases and J lost 2 bases. Germline V lookup: CDR1 SGHDT, CDR2 YYEEEE. As DNA, the CDR3 is TGTGCCAGCACCTCCAGGGGGCGCACCTACGAGCAGTACTTC. This codes for CASTSRGRTYEQYF. The full variable domain, with the rest looked up from reference TRBV5-6 and TRBJ2-7, is DAGVTQSPTHLIKTRGQQVTLRCSPKSGHDTVSWYQQALGQGPQFIFQYYEEEERQRGNFPDRFSGHQFPNYSSELNVNALLLGDSALYLCASTSRGRTYEQYFGPGTRLTVT.

The chain has TRBV11-2 and TRBJ2-1; 10 positions match TRBD1. V gave up 5 bases and J gave up 7 bases; unmatched junction bases: 11. This CDR3 is built from 16 residues. Germline values: CDR1 SGHAT, CDR2 FQNNGV. This chain's CDR3 is CASSRNDRGRRNEQFF. CDR3 nucleotides: TGTGCCAGCAGCCGGAATGACAGGGGGCGAAGAAATGAGCAGTTCTTC. Variable domain in full (rest from reference TRBV11-2 and TRBJ2-1): EAGVAQSPRYKIIEKRQSVAFWCNPISGHATLYWYQQILGQGPKLLIQFQNNGVVDDSQLPKDRFSAERLKGVDSTLKIQPAKLEDSAVYLCASSRNDRGRRNEQFFGPGTRLTVL.

The chain couples TRBV6-5 to TRBJ1-1; tentative D call: TRBD1 (5 bases). The V end lost 0 bases, the J end lost 4 bases, and 12 bases lay between the germline ends. Germline V lookup: CDR1 MNHEY, CDR2 SVGAGI. This CDR3 spans 15 amino acids. For the CDR3, the DNA is TGTGCCAGCAGTTACTCGGGAGGGGAAGGCACTGAAGCTTTCTTT. It encodes CASSYSGGEGTEAFF.

The chain recombines TRBV5-1 with TRBJ2-5; maybe TRBD1 (5 bases). Trimming took 0 bases from V and 4 from J, leaving 10 bases between them. The germline V gene has CDR1 SGHRS and CDR2 YFSETQ. The CDR3 is made up of 14 amino acids. The CDR3 coding sequence is TGCGCCAGCAGCTTGGGACAGAACTCAGAGACCCAGTACTTC. Translating it yields CASSLGQNSETQYF.

CDR3 in DNA: TGTGCCAGCAGCACTAACAGGGGGACAGATACGCAGTATTTT. This codes for CASSTNRGTDTQYF. The gene calls are TRBV2 and TRBJ2-3; TRBD1 matches 8 bases. V lost 6 bases, J lost 3 bases, and 5 bases stayed unmatched. The CDR3 extends over 14 amino acids. CDR1 is SNHLY and CDR2 is FYNNEI in the germline V gene.

The chain couples TRBV4-1 to TRBJ2-1; 10 nucleotides line up with TRBD2. The J segment lost 0 bases and the V segment lost 3 bases, leaving 14 bases of the junction unmatched. Germline V lookup: CDR1 MGHRA, CDR2 YSYEKL. The CDR3 consists of 20 residues. CDR3 in amino acids: CASSQERGGHPQSSYNEQFF. The CDR3 DNA sequence: TGCGCCAGCAGCCAGGAGCGGGGGGGCCACCCCCAGAGCTCCTACAATGAGCAGTTCTTC.

The chain carries TRBV5-4 and TRBJ1-1, with a possible D match to TRBD1 (5 bases). The V and J ends lost 4 bases and 9 bases respectively, with 19 bases between them. This CDR3 spans 14 amino acids. The germline gives CDR1 SGHNT, CDR2 YYREEE (reference sequence). The CDR3 DNA is TGTGCCAGCAGCCCGGAGCAGGGCACTGCGAAAGCTTTCTTT. It codes for CASSPEQGTAKAFF.

J is TRBJ1-1 and V is TRBV18; possibly TRBD1 for D (6 bases). From germline, CDR1 is KGHSH and CDR2 LQKENI. Trimming removed 3 bases at V and 3 bases at J, with 8 bases between. The CDR3 covers 13 residues. For the CDR3, the DNA is TGTGCCAGCTCACCCGGACAGTACACTGAAGCTTTCTTT. It yields the protein CASSPGQYTEAFF. Full variable domain (outside the CDR3, taken from reference TRBV18 and TRBJ1-1): NAGVMQNPRHLVRRRGQEARLRCSPMKGHSHVYWYRQLPEEGLKFMVYLQKENIIDESGMPKERFSAEFPKEGPSILRIQQVVRGDSAAYFCASSPGQYTEAFFGQGTRLTVV.

This chain joins TRBV29-1 and TRBJ1-2; 9 positions match TRBD1. In germline, CDR1 is SQVTM, CDR2 ANQGSEA. V shed 6 bases and J 5 bases; nucleotides not matched to a gene: 10. The CDR3 is 14 residues long. The CDR3, as DNA: TGCAGCGTCGCGGGGGACAGGGACTCATATGGCTACACCTTC. Encoded protein: CSVAGDRDSYGYTF. Variable domain in full (rest from reference TRBV29-1 and TRBJ1-2): SAVISQKPSRDICQRGTSLTIQCQVDSQVTMMFWYRQQPGQSLTLIATANQGSEATYESGFVIDKFPISRPNLTFSTLTVSNMSPEDSSIYLCSVAGDRDSYGYTFGSGTRLTVV.